This T cell receptor (beta chain) was obtained from a study of molecular identifiers for immune sequencing clone quantification. This clonotype appeared a few times. Its target is unknown. Methods described previously were used for bulk TCR libraries, and listed TCR primers were applied. TCRdb reprocessed the PCR reads via MiXCR and lists one record per CDR3 protein. The sample carries hundreds of thousands of distinct CDR3 sequences, roughly a quarter recorded once. Study-level findings and limits: In cases of identical TCR molecules sharing a barcode, highly expanded clone sizes could be underestimated.

Germline loops: CDR1 MRHNA, CDR2 SNTAGT. This CDR3 contains 14 residues. V was clipped by 1 base and J by 4 bases, with 9 bases between them. Material: naive CD8+ T cells from blood, with Jurkat cell RNA spiked in. The subset denotes: FACS-sorted CD8+CD4-CCR7+CD45RA+ naive T cells. This clonotype was sampled from a human donor in good health. Some libraries in this study had Jurkat cell RNA spiked in. This sequence joins TRBV6-4 and TRBJ2-3; D remains ambiguous. In nucleotides, the CDR3 is TGTGCCAGCAGTGACTTTGGCTCTGCAGATACGCAGTATTTT. Protein: CASSDFGSADTQYF.